The text below deals with one T cell receptor (beta chain). The authors amplified TCR beta CDR3 regions, and they did so from RNA transcripts for repertoire sequencing. The workflow started with a first-round RT-PCR run with HTBI primers and then moved on to a second-round multiplex PCR. TCRdb ran MiXCR on the multiplex PCR reads and lists one entry per CDR3 protein. The sample shows hundreds of thousands of distinct CDR3 sequences, around 40% of them seen only once. The data originate from a study of Graves' ophthalmopathy and Graves' hyperthyroidism. V shed 0 bases and J shed 11 bases, with 17 bases lying between them. This CDR3 comprises 14 residues. Germline values: CDR1 DFQATT, CDR2 SNEGSKA (reference sequence). If patients had other autoimmune diseases, uncontrolled infections, pregnancy or lactation, they were excluded.

Sequences were obtained from peripheral blood. This sequence joins TRBV20-1 and TRBJ1-5; D is unclear. The clonotype was recovered from an adult man with Graves' ophthalmopathy. CDR3 in DNA: TGCAGTGCTAGAGATCTGGGGAAGCAAGAGACCCAGCATTTT. Translation: CSARDLGKQETQHF.